The rows below give T cell receptor beta chains drawn from one sample of a study of naive and memory T cell subsets. Each CDR3 protein gets one entry after TCRdb re-called the UMI-ligation and nested PCR reads with MiXCR. The sample yields around 29,000 distinct CDR3 sequences, around 10% seen once. Sample: effector memory CD4+ T cells from blood. All receptors derive from a human donor in good health. Each CDR3 is given with its conserved first and last residue. The D gene is left open where the match is weak. Rows give clone size only sometimes, using once, few, many, or a class for an expanded clone.

d_call j_call v_call clone_size cdr3_nt cdr3_aa
TRBD2 TRBJ2-5 TRBV15 NA TGTGCCACCAGCAGATCCCGGGGGGGGCTGGAGACCCAGTACTTC CATSRSRGGLETQYF
TRBD1 TRBJ2-4 TRBV28 few TGTGCCAGCAGGTCGCCCCGGACAGGGGATGTAAACATTCAGTACTTC CASRSPRTGDVNIQYF
TRBD1 TRBJ1-2 TRBV7-9 many TGTGCCAGCAGTTCAAATACAGGGGGCGCAGCTAACTATGGCTACACCTTC CASSSNTGGAANYGYTF
NA TRBJ2-1 TRBV12-3/TRBV12-4 NA TGTGCCAGCAGTTGGGGACAATCCTACAATGAGCAGTTCTTC CASSWGQSYNEQFF
NA TRBJ2-3 TRBV7-7 few TGTGCTAGCAGCTTGCGCGGAGGACTTACAGATACGCAGTATTTT CASSLRGGLTDTQYF
NA TRBJ2-1 TRBV18 NA TGTGCCAGCTCACCATTCGGTATTGAGCAGTTCTTC CASSPFGIEQFF
NA TRBJ1-6 TRBV18 few TGTGCCAGCTCACCGGGGGGTTCTTCACCCCTCCACTTT CASSPGGSSPLHF
NA TRBJ2-5 TRBV18 NA TGTGCCAGCTCACCCACTAGAGGCGAGACCCAGTACTTC CASSPTRGETQYF
TRBD1 TRBJ1-2 TRBV15 NA TGTGCCACCAGCAAAGACAGGGGTCATGGCTACACCTTC CATSKDRGHGYTF
NA TRBJ2-2 TRBV12-3/TRBV12-4 few TGTGCCAGCAGTCCCTGGACCGACACCGGGGAGCTGTTTTTT CASSPWTDTGELFF
TRBD2 TRBJ2-2 TRBV20-1 many TGCAGTGCTAGATCCCCCTTAGCGGGGGGGCGGACCACCGGGGAGCTGTTTTTT CSARSPLAGGRTTGELFF
NA TRBJ1-1 TRBV7-8 NA TGTGCCAGCAGCTTAGTAAGGTGGAACACTGAAGCTTTCTTT CASSLVRWNTEAFF
NA TRBJ2-2 TRBV2 NA TGTGCCAGCAAGGCCGGGACATCACACACCGGGGAGCTGTTTTTT CASKAGTSHTGELFF
NA TRBJ2-5 TRBV14 few TGTGCCAGCAGCCAAGCTTGGGCTCGAGAGACCCAGTACTTC CASSQAWARETQYF
NA TRBJ1-2 TRBV20-1 few TGCAGTGCTAGGGAATCCAGGGGAAGGGGCTACACCTTC CSARESRGRGYTF
TRBD1 TRBJ2-2 TRBV2 NA TGTGCCAGCAGCGCCAACAGGGGGCGCACCGGGGAGCTGTTTTTT CASSANRGRTGELFF
NA TRBJ2-7 TRBV7-2 NA TGTGCCAGCAGCAGTTGGAGGGCAGGGGGGAACTACGAGCAGTACTTC CASSSWRAGGNYEQYF
NA TRBJ2-3 TRBV24-1 many TGTGCCACCAGTGATTACGGTGGAGGCGCAGATACGCAGTATTTT CATSDYGGGADTQYF
TRBD1 TRBJ2-1 TRBV20-1 many TGCAGTGCTAGAGACCAGACAGGGATCCCCTACAATGAGCAGTTCTTC CSARDQTGIPYNEQFF
NA TRBJ2-1 TRBV21-1 NA TGTGCCAGCAGCAAAGGAGGAGGGGGCAATGAGCAGTTCTTC CASSKGGGGNEQFF
NA TRBJ2-1 TRBV5-1 many TGCGCCAGCAGCAACCGGACGAGCTACAATGAGCAGTTCTTC CASSNRTSYNEQFF
TRBD2 TRBJ2-7 TRBV2 NA TGTGCCAGCAAGTACGGGGGGGACGAGCAGTACTTC CASKYGGDEQYF
TRBD1 TRBJ1-6 TRBV6-6 NA TGTGCCAGCAGTCGCGAGGGACAGGGTAATTCACCCCTCCACTTT CASSREGQGNSPLHF
NA TRBJ2-1 TRBV20-1 many TGCAGTGCTAGCGGGCGCAGCTCCTACAATGAGCAGTTCTTC CSASGRSSYNEQFF
NA TRBJ2-7 TRBV12-3/TRBV12-4 NA TGTGCCAGCAGTCCCCAGGGATATGGCTACGAGCAGTACTTC CASSPQGYGYEQYF
TRBD2 TRBJ2-7 TRBV7-2 few TGTGCCAGCAGCCCAGGGACTAGCGGGGTGTACGAGCAGTACTTC CASSPGTSGVYEQYF
NA TRBJ1-1 TRBV20-1 NA TGCAGTGCTAGAGATGGGGGCTCCTTGAACACTGAAGCTTTCTTT CSARDGGSLNTEAFF
NA TRBJ1-4 TRBV12-3/TRBV12-4 NA TGTGCCAGCAGCCGTGATTATGAAAAACTGTTTTTT CASSRDYEKLFF
NA TRBJ1-4 TRBV5-1 few TGCGCCAGCAGCCCCGGGGGTTCAACTAATGAAAAACTGTTTTTT CASSPGGSTNEKLFF
TRBD2 TRBJ2-5 TRBV7-2 few TGTGCCAGCAGCGAGGGACTAGCGGAAGAGACCCAGTACTTC CASSEGLAEETQYF
NA TRBJ2-1 TRBV4-2 few TGTGCCAGCAGCCAAGGGGTGCGGACTGGGCAGTTCTTC CASSQGVRTGQFF
TRBD1 TRBJ2-5 TRBV5-4 many TGTGCCAGCAGCTTCCGGGACAGGGAAGGCCAAGAGACCCAGTACTTC CASSFRDREGQETQYF
NA TRBJ1-1 TRBV6-2/TRBV6-3 few TGTGCCAGCAGCCGACACCAGAACACTGAAGCTTTCTTT CASSRHQNTEAFF
TRBD1 TRBJ2-7 TRBV20-1 NA TGCAGTGCCCGTCTGGGACAGGGAGCCTACGATCAGTACTTC CSARLGQGAYDQYF
NA TRBJ1-1 TRBV20-1 NA TGCAGTGCTAGAGAGGCTACAGGACAGAACACTGAAGCTTTCTTT CSAREATGQNTEAFF
NA TRBJ1-4 TRBV11-1 NA TGTGCCAGTAGTTACAGGGCAACTAATGAAAAACTGTTTTTT CASSYRATNEKLFF
TRBD1 TRBJ2-2 TRBV11-3 few TGTGCCAGCAGCCGGACAGGGGGCGCGGTCTTTAGCGGGGAGCTGTTTTTT CASSRTGGAVFSGELFF
NA TRBJ1-2 TRBV13 NA TGTGCCAGCAGCTTTCGGCTTCCAGCTAACTATGGCTACACCTTC CASSFRLPANYGYTF
NA TRBJ1-1 TRBV2 many TGTGCCAGCAGTGATAGGGCCGGGGGAAACACTGAAGCTTTCTTT CASSDRAGGNTEAFF
TRBD2 TRBJ2-1 TRBV4-3 few TGCGCCAGCAGCCAAGTAAGGTCTAGCGGAATCAATGAGCAGTTCTTC CASSQVRSSGINEQFF
TRBD2 TRBJ2-1 TRBV29-1 NA TGCAGCGTACAGACTAGCGGCCCTTACAATGAGCAGTTCTTC CSVQTSGPYNEQFF
TRBD1 TRBJ1-1 TRBV29-1 few TGCAGCGGGGACAGGGTGAACACTGAAGCTTTCTTT CSGDRVNTEAFF
NA TRBJ2-1 TRBV27 many TGTGCCAGCAGGGAGCGGAAAGCCTCCTACAATGAGCAGTTCTTC CASRERKASYNEQFF
NA TRBJ1-3 TRBV7-9 few TGTGCCAGCAGCTTTGGACAGCCCAACTCTGGAAACACCATATATTTT CASSFGQPNSGNTIYF
NA TRBJ1-2 TRBV20-1 NA TGCAGTGCCCCCGGGACGGACGGCCGGGACAACTATGGCTACACCTTC CSAPGTDGRDNYGYTF
NA TRBJ2-7 TRBV6-6 NA TGTGCCAGCAGTCTACTCTCCTACGAGCAGTACTTC CASSLLSYEQYF
TRBD1 TRBJ1-1 TRBV12-3/TRBV12-4 many TGTGCCAGCAAGACGACAGGGTGGAACACTGAAGCTTTCTTT CASKTTGWNTEAFF
TRBD1 TRBJ1-1 TRBV12-5 many TGTGCTAGTGGCCAGGACAGGGAAGTAAGGAACACTGAAGCTTTCTTT CASGQDREVRNTEAFF
TRBD2 TRBJ2-3 TRBV9 NA TGTGCCAGCAGCATTTTAGCGGGAGGGCGTACAGATACGCAGTATTTT CASSILAGGRTDTQYF
NA TRBJ2-3 TRBV24-1 NA TGTGCCACCAGTGATTACAGGGCGGGATTCACAGATACGCAGTATTTT CATSDYRAGFTDTQYF